Presented here are 28 T cell receptor beta chains from one specimen sequenced in a study of T cells in Graves' hyperthyroidism and ophthalmopathy. The CDR3 regions of TCR beta were amplified from RNA transcripts. First-round RT-PCR of the TCR CDR3 relied on the HTBI primer set. One entry per CDR3 protein, called by TCRdb with MiXCR from the multiplex PCR reads. In the table there are 490,000 or so distinct CDR3 sequences, under 25% of which are singletons. The sequenced sample consisted of blood. These receptors were obtained from a woman in her seventies with Graves' ophthalmopathy.

This chain connects TRBV7-9 to TRBJ2-5; tentative D call: TRBD1 (6 bases). The CDR3 consists of 15 residues. Germline assignment: CDR1 SEHNR and CDR2 FQNEAQ (reference sequence). The V gene lost 1 base and the J gene lost 5 bases, with 14 bases spanning the gap. CDR3 region: CASSLVSRGWETQYF. In nucleotides, the CDR3 is TGTGCCAGCAGCTTAGTGAGCAGGGGATGGGAGACCCAGTACTTC.

This clonotype was found a few times. CDR3 DNA sequence: TGCGCCAGCAGAACCGGGACAGAAGGGGTCGGAAACACCATATATTTT. This gives the protein CASRTGTEGVGNTIYF. The chain is built from TRBV4-1 and TRBJ1-3; TRBD1 matches at 7 bases. The germline V gene encodes CDR1 MGHRA and CDR2 YSYEKL. The CDR3 length is 16 residues. V shed 6 bases and J 4 bases; nucleotides not matched to a gene: 12.

The table lists this clonotype with many counts. The chain recombines TRBV12-3 or TRBV12-4 with TRBJ1-5, with no clear D. V was pared by 7 bases and J by 1 base, with 11 bases between. This CDR3 region has 14 residues. The CDR3 region has the DNA TGTGCCAGCACCAGAACGGGGAGCAATCAGCCCCAGCATTTT. This translates into CASTRTGSNQPQHF.

This clonotype was counted a few times. The rearrangement links TRBV2 to TRBJ1-5; D gene unclear. This CDR3 spans 14 amino acids. Trimming left V 7 bases short and J 2 bases short, with 12 bases between. Germline V CDR1 and CDR2: SNHLY, FYNNEI. DNA for the CDR3: TGTGCCAGCAACACAGAACTAGGCAATCAGCCCCAGCATTTT. This encodes CASNTELGNQPQHF.

About this clonotype itself: A read error may explain this, as a much larger clone is one base away. The chain uses TRBV20-1 and TRBJ1-2, with D possibly TRBD1 on 6 matching bases. The germline V and J ends were trimmed by 6 bases and 8 bases, with 10 bases remaining between them. The V gene's germline CDR1 is DFQATT and CDR2 SNEGSKA (reference sequence). The CDR3 length is 10 residues. CDR3 nucleotides: TGCAGTGCCGGGGGGCGGGGCTACACCTTC. Its translation is CSAGGRGYTF.

In its sample, this clonotype was seen many times. At one end the junction does not follow the germline gene, possibly because of a read error. The V gene is TRBV5-1, the J gene TRBJ2-1; TRBD1 aligns across 10 bases. The germline gives CDR1 SGHRS, CDR2 YFSETQ. The CDR3 runs to 15 residues. CDR3 DNA: TGTGCCAGCAGCTCCGGACAGGGGGGCGTTAATGAGCAGTTCTTC. Its protein is CASSSGQGGVNEQFF.

V is TRBV20-1 and J is TRBJ2-3; the match to TRBD2 covers 12 bases. The CDR3 spans 15 residues. The germline V gene has CDR1 DFQATT and CDR2 SNEGSKA (reference sequence). Trimming took 3 bases from V and 5 from J; bases not matched to a gene: 6. In nucleotides, the CDR3 is TGCAGTGCTAGCGCCCGACTAGCGGGAGAAGATACGCAGTATTTT. Its translation is CSASARLAGEDTQYF.

The chain recombines TRBV20-1 with TRBJ1-1, with a weak D call TRBD1 (6 bases). The V end was cut by 6 bases, the J end by 1 base, with 12 bases between. Germline CDR1 is DFQATT and CDR2 is SNEGSKA (reference sequence). The CDR3 covers 13 residues. In DNA, the CDR3 is TGCAGTGCCCGGGGGGCGGGGAACACTGAAGCTTTCTTT. Encoded protein: CSARGAGNTEAFF.

As to this clonotype: A read error may account for a junction end that differs from germline. The J gene is TRBJ1-1, the V gene TRBV6-2 or TRBV6-3, with a weak D call TRBD1 (5 bases). CDR1 and CDR2 from the germline V gene are MNHEY and SVGEGT. This CDR3 spans 13 amino acids. In DNA form, the CDR3 reads TGTGCCAGCCGTCGGCCAGGGAACACTGAAGCTCTCTTT. As protein: CASRRPGNTEALF.

The sample holds many counts of this clonotype. The V gene is TRBV7-9, the J gene TRBJ2-7; either TRBD1 or TRBD2 may fit D (5 bases each). This CDR3 region has 15 residues. Trimming removed 5 bases at V and 5 bases at J, with 19 bases between. Germline lookup yields CDR1 SEHNR and CDR2 FQNEAQ (reference sequence). CDR3 in DNA: TGTGCCAGCAGCACCAACAGGCTCCCGGGGAACGAGCAGTACTTC. It translates to CASSTNRLPGNEQYF.

This clonotype was counted between two and nine times. V and J are TRBV6-1 and TRBJ1-1; 7 nucleotides align to TRBD1. V was pared by 5 bases and J by 6 bases, with 3 bases of the junction left unmatched. Germline loops: CDR1 MNHNS, CDR2 SASEGT. The CDR3 extends over 12 amino acids. In DNA, the CDR3 is TGTGCCAGCAGTCACAGGGGCGCTGAAGCTTTCTTT. It is translated as CASSHRGAEAFF.

This sequence joins TRBV6-1 and TRBJ1-5; a possible D gene is TRBD1 (6 bases). V was pared by 5 bases and J by 1 base, with 18 bases between. CDR3 length equals 17 residues. CDR1 is MNHNS, CDR2 SASEGT, per germline. CDR3 sequence (DNA): TGTGCCAGCAGTCGTTCACAGGGAAAAGGAAGCAATCAGCCCCAGCATTTT. Protein product: CASSRSQGKGSNQPQHF.

The chain couples TRBV9 to TRBJ2-3; D is perhaps TRBD2 (6 bases). From germline, CDR1 is SGDLS and CDR2 YYNGEE. The CDR3 has 13 residues. V dropped 7 bases and J dropped 7 bases, with 16 bases sitting between them. The CDR3 is CASGLEGWNTQYF. The CDR3 DNA reads as TGTGCCAGCGGGCTGGAGGGATGGAATACGCAGTATTTT.

V usage is TRBV28 and J usage is TRBJ1-1, with a tentative D call TRBD1 (5 bases). The V gene's germline CDR1 is MDHEN and CDR2 SYDVKM. Deletions cut 8 bases from V and 3 bases from J, with 25 bases between. The CDR3 runs 17 residues. The CDR3 region is CASSPQMNPGGDTEAFF. The CDR3 DNA follows: TGTGCCAGCTCACCACAAATGAATCCGGGGGGGGACACTGAAGCTTTCTTT.

This clonotype has a handful of counts. The chain uses TRBV30 and TRBJ1-2, with D perhaps TRBD1 (5 bases). CDR3 length: 13 amino acids. The germline V gene encodes CDR1 GTSNPN and CDR2 SVGIG (reference sequence). V shed 5 bases and J shed 3 bases, with 13 bases lying between them. In DNA form, the CDR3 reads TGTGCCTGGGGGACTCTGCCGTACTATGGCTACACCTTC. This sequence encodes CAWGTLPYYGYTF.

Many counts were recorded for this clonotype. This chain joins TRBV20-1 and TRBJ1-1; D gene uncertain. Germline CDR1 is DFQATT and CDR2 is SNEGSKA (reference sequence). V dropped 2 bases and J dropped 1 base, with 8 bases sitting between them. The CDR3 length is 13 residues. DNA of the CDR3: TGCAGTGCTAGAAAAGGGTCGAACACTGAAGCTTTCTTT. Protein sequence: CSARKGSNTEAFF.

V is TRBV15 and J is TRBJ1-3; tentatively, D is TRBD1 (6 bases). The CDR3 is 20 amino acids. V was cut by 8 bases and J by 4 bases, with 33 bases left in between. Germline V gene lookup returns CDR1 LNHNV and CDR2 YYDKDF (reference sequence). CDR3 region: CATLENWKQGGIGSGNTIYF. CDR3 in DNA: TGTGCCACCCTTGAAAATTGGAAACAGGGTGGAATTGGATCGGGAAACACCATATATTTT.

The V and J genes are TRBV6-1 and TRBJ1-6; D ambiguous. Germline V gives CDR1 MNHNS, CDR2 SASEGT. CDR3 length: 16 amino acids. Trimming pared 5 bases from V and 0 bases from J, leaving 11 bases between. The DNA for the CDR3 is TGTGCCAGCAGTCGCTCCGAAGACTCCTATAATTCACCCCTCCACTTT. Its translation: CASSRSEDSYNSPLHF.

The chain joins TRBV18 to TRBJ2-7, with D tentatively TRBD2 (6 bases). The CDR3 totals 15 residues. Germline V lookup: CDR1 KGHSH, CDR2 LQKENI. Deletions cut 6 bases from V and 0 bases from J, with 15 bases between. CDR3 DNA: TGTGCCAGCTCCCCTTGGGAGGCTCCCTCCTACGAGCAGTACTTC. This sequence encodes CASSPWEAPSYEQYF.

This clonotype was seen only a few times. The V call is TRBV5-5, the J call TRBJ2-3, with 7 bases lining up with TRBD1. CDR3 length: 13 amino acids. The germline V gene encodes CDR1 SGHKS and CDR2 YYEKEE (reference sequence). Trimming removed 7 bases from V and 6 bases from J; junction bases left unmatched: 8. The CDR3 protein is CASQGVGFDTQYF. The CDR3 nucleotides read TGTGCCAGCCAGGGGGTCGGGTTTGATACGCAGTATTTT.

The sample holds a few counts of this clonotype. This chain uses TRBV2 with TRBJ2-7; D may be TRBD1 or TRBD2 (6 bases each). Germline V gives CDR1 SNHLY, CDR2 FYNNEI. The CDR3 runs to 14 residues. V lost 6 bases and J 0 bases, leaving 12 bases between the germline ends. CDR3 nucleotide sequence: TGTGCCAGCAGGGAGGGACATAACTCCTACGAGCAGTACTTC. Translating gives CASREGHNSYEQYF.

As to this clonotype: A single base separates this from a much larger clone, so it may be a read error. As the CDR3 is not closed by the conserved phenylalanine or tryptophan, this likely results from a read error. The chain recombines TRBV11-2 with TRBJ2-7; D is unresolved. Germline-derived CDR1 and CDR2 are SGHAT and FQNNGV. Trimming cost V 4 bases and J 7 bases, with 8 bases left between them. The CDR3 consists of 11 residues. CDR3 in amino acids: CASSSALEQYL. The CDR3 nucleotides read TGTGCCAGCAGCTCTGCCCTAGAGCAGTACCTC.

This clonotype was recorded once. The chain is built from TRBV5-6 and TRBJ2-5; D gene uncertain. The CDR3 extends over 13 amino acids. Between the trimmed V and J ends, which lost 4 bases and 1 base, there was a span of 8 bases. Germline CDR1 SGHDT, CDR2 YYEEEE. The CDR3 spells CASSATVQETQYF. In DNA, the CDR3 is TGTGCCAGCAGCGCCACAGTCCAAGAGACCCAGTACTTC.

This clonotype was observed many times. This sequence joins TRBV11-2 and TRBJ1-2, with D maybe TRBD1 (5 bases). Germline V gene lookup returns CDR1 SGHAT and CDR2 FQNNGV. Trimming took off 5 bases at V and 8 bases at J, with 12 bases between the two ends. This CDR3 has 12 amino acids. The CDR3 region has the DNA TGTGCCAGCAGCGCCCAGGGTTGGGGCTACACCTTC. Amino acid sequence: CASSAQGWGYTF.

J is TRBJ2-7 and V is TRBV5-1; TRBD1 agrees at 11 bases. Germline CDR1 is SGHRS and CDR2 is YFSETQ. Losses at the gene ends were 4 bases for V and 1 base for J; bases not matched to a gene: 4. The CDR3 length is 15 residues. For the CDR3, the DNA is TGCGCCAGCAGCGGAGGGACAGGGGGATCCTACGAGCAGTACTTC. This encodes CASSGGTGGSYEQYF.

This clonotype has a handful of counts. The V gene is TRBV5-1, the J gene TRBJ2-7; D is uncertain. The germline V and J ends were trimmed by 2 bases and 0 bases, with 9 bases remaining between them. The CDR3 is 14 amino acids. The germline CDR1 and CDR2 sequences are SGHRS and YFSETQ. The CDR3 here is CASSLWTDSYEQYF. CDR3 DNA sequence: TGCGCCAGCAGCTTATGGACGGACTCCTACGAGCAGTACTTC.

The chain has TRBV10-3 and TRBJ2-7, with 9 positions matching TRBD2. V was clipped by 4 bases and J by 0 bases; unmatched bases: 4. Germline CDR1 is ENHRY and CDR2 is SYGVKD. The CDR3 has 15 residues. Here the CDR3 reads CAISGVTSGSYEQYF. The CDR3 bases are TGTGCCATCAGTGGGGTGACTAGCGGCTCCTACGAGCAGTACTTC.

This clonotype was seen ten or more times. This chain connects TRBV13 to TRBJ2-5; D is undetermined. The CDR3 spans 16 residues. The germline V gene encodes CDR1 PRHDT and CDR2 FYEKMQ (reference sequence). The V gene lost 4 bases and the J gene lost 1 base, with 16 bases spanning the gap. CDR3 in DNA: TGTGCCAGCAGCTCGGTCGGAGAGAAGGCCCAAGAGACCCAGTACTTC. The encoded protein is CASSSVGEKAQETQYF.